This is a list of T cell receptor beta chains from one sample in a study of beta chain features in type 1 diabetes. The table came from immunoSEQ multiplex PCR; TCRdb's copy has only in-frame clones and leaves some out. The sample carries about 160,000 clones, roughly 8% recorded once. The specimen sequenced was central memory CD4+ T cells from blood. These receptors originate from a young woman with type 1 diabetes. The CDR3 runs from the conserved cysteine through the conserved F or W. The D gene is left open where the match is weak. Some rows mark clone size as missing; the rest say once, few, many or name a class of expanded clone.

NA,NA,TRBJ2-1,TRBV5-4,16,TGTGCCAGCAGTTATATCCGGGCCAGGGGACACAATGAGCAGTTCTTC,CASSYIRARGHNEQFF
NA,NA,TRBJ1-2,TRBV5-1,13,TGCGCCAGCAGCCGAGACACGAACTATGGCTACACCTTC,CASSRDTNYGYTF
few,NA,TRBJ1-2,TRBV7-2,14,TGTGCCAGCAGCCCGCGACAGGTCCTCTATGGCTACACCTTC,CASSPRQVLYGYTF
few,NA,TRBJ1-1,TRBV27,15,TGTGCCAGCAGTTTACGGCCGGGAACCCTCACTGAAGCTTTCTTT,CASSLRPGTLTEAFF
many,TRBD2,TRBJ2-1,TRBV19,16,TGTGCCAGTAGTATTCCGGGAGGCCTCACCTCGGATGAGCAGTTCTTC,CASSIPGGLTSDEQFF
NA,NA,TRBJ2-6,TRBV7-2,13,TGTGCCAGCAGGGGCCCTGGGGCCAACGTCCTGACTTTC,CASRGPGANVLTF
NA,TRBD1,TRBJ1-5,TRBV7-8,14,TGTGCCAGCAGTCAACAGGGGACAGTGCAGCCCCAGCATTTT,CASSQQGTVQPQHF
few,TRBD2,TRBJ2-3,TRBV4-3,18,TGCGCCAGCAGCCAAAGACCGGGACTAGCCCCAAGCACAGATACGCAGTATTTT,CASSQRPGLAPSTDTQYF
few,NA,TRBJ2-7,TRBV4-1,14,TGCGCCAGCAGCCAAGTGGGCAGCTCCTACGAGCAGTACTTC,CASSQVGSSYEQYF
NA,NA,TRBJ1-4,TRBV18,13,TGTGCCAGCTCGGACTCGTGGAATGAAAAACTGTTTTTT,CASSDSWNEKLFF
NA,NA,TRBJ2-1,TRBV15,15,TGTGCCACCAGCAGAGAGGAGAGGGGGTACAATGAGCAGTTCTTC,CATSREERGYNEQFF
NA,NA,TRBJ2-5,TRBV4-3,14,TGCGCCAGCAGCCAGGGACACCGACAAGAGACCCAGTACTTC,CASSQGHRQETQYF
few,NA,TRBJ1-3,TRBV29-1,14,TGCGCCCGGTCGGGGAGGGAGCCTGGAAACACCATATATTTT,CARSGREPGNTIYF
NA,NA,TRBJ2-7,TRBV10-3,12,TGTGCCATCAGTGAGAGGAGCTACGAGCAGTACTTC,CAISERSYEQYF
few,TRBD2,TRBJ2-5,TRBV9,16,TGTGCCAGCAGCGTAGCCCCGGGACTAACCGAGGGGACCCAGTACTTC,CASSVAPGLTEGTQYF
few,NA,TRBJ2-7,TRBV29-1,14,TGCAGCGTTGAAGTGGGGGGAGGCGGGGACGAGCAGTACTTC,CSVEVGGGGDEQYF
NA,TRBD2,TRBJ2-7,TRBV10-3,15,TGTGCCATCAGTGATGCGACTAGCGGCCTCTCCGAGCAGTACTTC,CAISDATSGLSEQYF
NA,NA,TRBJ2-3,TRBV19,17,TGTGCCAGTAGCCATACCCATCAGGGACTCCTCACAGATACGCAGTATTTT,CASSHTHQGLLTDTQYF
NA,NA,TRBJ1-5,TRBV27,13,TGTGCCAGCAGTGATAACGGGAATCAGCCCCAGCATTTT,CASSDNGNQPQHF
NA,NA,TRBJ2-7,TRBV18,13,TGTGCCAGCTCACCAGACAGGATCTACGAGCAGTACTTC,CASSPDRIYEQYF
few,TRBD1,TRBJ1-1,TRBV30,13,TGTGCCTGGAGCCGTACAGGGGGGACTGAAGCTTTCTTT,CAWSRTGGTEAFF
NA,NA,TRBJ2-3,TRBV11-3,14,TGTGCCAGCAGCACCCCCGTGGACGGTCGGGGGCAGTATTTT,CASSTPVDGRGQYF
NA,TRBD2,TRBJ2-7,TRBV7-2,16,TGTGCCAGCAGCTGGACTAGCGGGAGTGGAGGCTACGAGCAGTACTTC,CASSWTSGSGGYEQYF
NA,NA,TRBJ2-1,TRBV11-2,13,TGTGCCAGCAGCCCCCGACAAACGAATGAGCAGTTCTTC,CASSPRQTNEQFF
few,NA,TRBJ2-7,TRBV5-1,12,TGCGCCAGCAGCTTGGAAGGGGACGAGCAGTACTTC,CASSLEGDEQYF
NA,NA,TRBJ1-2,TRBV5-6,12,TGTGCCAGCAGCGGCAACAGGGTTGGCTACACCTTC,CASSGNRVGYTF
NA,TRBD1,TRBJ2-6,TRBV7-8,15,TGTGCCAGCAGCGTGGCACAGGGGGCTGGGAACGTCCTGACTTTC,CASSVAQGAGNVLTF
few,TRBD1,TRBJ2-1,TRBV30,14,TGTGCCTGGAGACAGGGGGGATCCTACAATGAGCAGTTCTTC,CAWRQGGSYNEQFF
few,TRBD1,TRBJ2-7,TRBV18,13,TGTGCCAGCTCCTGGACAGGGACAAACGAGCAGTACTTC,CASSWTGTNEQYF
NA,NA,TRBJ2-7,TRBV11-2,15,TGTGCCAGCAGCTTAGGGCAGGGGGGAAAGTCCGAGCAGTACTTC,CASSLGQGGKSEQYF